This is a list of T cell receptor beta chains from one sample in a study of shared clonotypes between healthy human individuals. Method: immunoSEQ multiplex PCR; TCRdb's copy keeps in-frame clones and lacks some. The repertoire holds 2 million to 3 million clones, with approximately 93% as singletons. Sequenced material: naive CD4+ T cells from PBMCs. The source is a man between 18 and 35 years old in good health. Some clones in this sample may be carry-over from other donors' samples. CDR3s include the opening cysteine and the closing phenylalanine or tryptophan. A D gene is named only where the DNA matches it firmly. The size entry is marked missing in some rows and otherwise reads once, few, many or a size class.

V gene,clone size,J gene,D gene,CDR3 protein,CDR3 DNA
TRBV11-3,.,TRBJ2-1,TRBD2,CASSSNPTSGSYNEQFF,TGTGCCAGCAGCTCAAATCCGACTAGCGGCTCCTACAATGAGCAGTTCTTC
TRBV2,.,TRBJ2-5,.,CASTGQGYLSQETQYF,TGTGCCAGCACCGGGCAAGGGTACCTCTCCCAAGAGACCCAGTACTTC
TRBV5-4,.,TRBJ2-5,.,CASSLQDQETQYF,TGTGCCAGCAGCCTCCAGGACCAAGAGACCCAGTACTTC
TRBV7-8,.,TRBJ2-7,.,CASSPTYEQYF,TGTGCCAGCAGCCCCACCTACGAGCAGTACTTC
TRBV28,once,TRBJ1-5,TRBD1,CASSPRRGRGNQPQHF,TGTGCCAGCAGCCCCCGAAGGGGCAGGGGGAATCAGCCCCAGCATTTT
TRBV28,.,TRBJ2-2,.,CASSLSVSGTGELFF,TGTGCCAGCAGTTTATCGGTTTCGGGCACCGGGGAGCTGTTTTTT
TRBV11-1,.,TRBJ2-1,.,CASSPRPGIYNEQFF,TGTGCCAGCAGCCCTCGGCCCGGGATCTACAATGAGCAGTTCTTC
TRBV7-9,.,TRBJ2-7,TRBD1,CASSLPGGPSYEQYF,TGTGCCAGCAGCTTACCAGGGGGACCCTCCTACGAGCAGTACTTC
TRBV9,.,TRBJ1-3,.,CASSTLSLSGNTIYF,TGTGCCAGCAGCACCCTCTCCCTCTCTGGAAACACCATATATTTT
TRBV6-5,.,TRBJ1-1,.,CASSYRGYPGNTEAFF,TGTGCCAGCAGTTATAGGGGTTATCCGGGGAACACTGAAGCTTTCTTT
TRBV29-1,few,TRBJ2-7,.,CSAVRGVEQYF,TGCAGCGCCGTCAGGGGAGTCGAGCAGTACTTC
TRBV19,.,TRBJ1-4,TRBD1,CARDRVTNEKLFF,TGTGCCAGGGACAGGGTAACTAATGAAAAACTGTTTTTT
TRBV19,.,TRBJ2-1,TRBD1,CASSYRDSSYNEQFF,TGTGCCAGTAGTTACCGGGACAGTTCCTACAATGAGCAGTTCTTC
TRBV18,.,TRBJ2-5,.,CASSPPVGTQTQYF,TGTGCCAGCTCACCCCCAGTGGGGACCCAGACCCAGTACTTC
TRBV7-8,.,TRBJ2-3,.,CASSPRAASTDTQYF,TGTGCCAGCAGCCCCCGGGCAGCGAGCACAGATACGCAGTATTTT
TRBV27,.,TRBJ2-2,TRBD2,CASSLRGAVTTSGRTGELFF,TGTGCCAGCAGTTTAAGAGGGGCAGTCACAACTAGCGGTAGGACCGGGGAGCTGTTTTTT
TRBV2,once,TRBJ2-7,TRBD1,CASRRDRGFEQYF,TGTGCCAGCAGAAGGGACAGGGGATTCGAGCAGTACTTC
TRBV4-3,.,TRBJ2-5,TRBD2,CASSREGLAGGGETQYF,TGCGCCAGCAGCCGAGAGGGACTAGCGGGAGGGGGAGAGACCCAGTACTTC
TRBV7-9,.,TRBJ1-1,.,CASSLTGGVNTEAFF,TGTGCCAGCAGCTTAACGGGCGGGGTGAACACTGAAGCTTTCTTT
TRBV28,.,TRBJ1-1,TRBD1,CASSTRQGWGNTEAFF,TGTGCCAGCAGCACAAGACAGGGTTGGGGGAACACTGAAGCTTTCTTT
TRBV6-6,.,TRBJ1-1,.,CASSYSSLRGAEAFF,TGTGCCAGCAGTTACTCGAGTCTCCGGGGGGCTGAAGCTTTCTTT
TRBV6-5,.,TRBJ2-1,.,CASNVMQGRNEQFF,TGTGCCAGCAACGTCATGCAGGGTAGGAATGAGCAGTTCTTC
TRBV9,.,TRBJ1-1,.,CASSRVGNTEAFF,TGTGCCAGCAGCCGGGTCGGGAACACTGAAGCTTTCTTT
TRBV6-4,.,TRBJ1-2,.,CARVGLGYGYTF,TGTGCCAGGGTGGGGTTGGGCTATGGCTACACCTTC
TRBV28,.,TRBJ1-3,.,CASRPQGNTIYF,TGTGCCAGCCGCCCCCAAGGAAACACCATATATTTT
TRBV2,.,TRBJ2-2,TRBD1,CATGQGAAGELFF,TGTGCCACCGGACAGGGGGCTGCCGGGGAGCTGTTTTTT
TRBV4-1,.,TRBJ1-5,.,CASSQDIGSKTQHF,TGCGCCAGCAGCCAAGATATCGGAAGTAAAACCCAGCATTTT